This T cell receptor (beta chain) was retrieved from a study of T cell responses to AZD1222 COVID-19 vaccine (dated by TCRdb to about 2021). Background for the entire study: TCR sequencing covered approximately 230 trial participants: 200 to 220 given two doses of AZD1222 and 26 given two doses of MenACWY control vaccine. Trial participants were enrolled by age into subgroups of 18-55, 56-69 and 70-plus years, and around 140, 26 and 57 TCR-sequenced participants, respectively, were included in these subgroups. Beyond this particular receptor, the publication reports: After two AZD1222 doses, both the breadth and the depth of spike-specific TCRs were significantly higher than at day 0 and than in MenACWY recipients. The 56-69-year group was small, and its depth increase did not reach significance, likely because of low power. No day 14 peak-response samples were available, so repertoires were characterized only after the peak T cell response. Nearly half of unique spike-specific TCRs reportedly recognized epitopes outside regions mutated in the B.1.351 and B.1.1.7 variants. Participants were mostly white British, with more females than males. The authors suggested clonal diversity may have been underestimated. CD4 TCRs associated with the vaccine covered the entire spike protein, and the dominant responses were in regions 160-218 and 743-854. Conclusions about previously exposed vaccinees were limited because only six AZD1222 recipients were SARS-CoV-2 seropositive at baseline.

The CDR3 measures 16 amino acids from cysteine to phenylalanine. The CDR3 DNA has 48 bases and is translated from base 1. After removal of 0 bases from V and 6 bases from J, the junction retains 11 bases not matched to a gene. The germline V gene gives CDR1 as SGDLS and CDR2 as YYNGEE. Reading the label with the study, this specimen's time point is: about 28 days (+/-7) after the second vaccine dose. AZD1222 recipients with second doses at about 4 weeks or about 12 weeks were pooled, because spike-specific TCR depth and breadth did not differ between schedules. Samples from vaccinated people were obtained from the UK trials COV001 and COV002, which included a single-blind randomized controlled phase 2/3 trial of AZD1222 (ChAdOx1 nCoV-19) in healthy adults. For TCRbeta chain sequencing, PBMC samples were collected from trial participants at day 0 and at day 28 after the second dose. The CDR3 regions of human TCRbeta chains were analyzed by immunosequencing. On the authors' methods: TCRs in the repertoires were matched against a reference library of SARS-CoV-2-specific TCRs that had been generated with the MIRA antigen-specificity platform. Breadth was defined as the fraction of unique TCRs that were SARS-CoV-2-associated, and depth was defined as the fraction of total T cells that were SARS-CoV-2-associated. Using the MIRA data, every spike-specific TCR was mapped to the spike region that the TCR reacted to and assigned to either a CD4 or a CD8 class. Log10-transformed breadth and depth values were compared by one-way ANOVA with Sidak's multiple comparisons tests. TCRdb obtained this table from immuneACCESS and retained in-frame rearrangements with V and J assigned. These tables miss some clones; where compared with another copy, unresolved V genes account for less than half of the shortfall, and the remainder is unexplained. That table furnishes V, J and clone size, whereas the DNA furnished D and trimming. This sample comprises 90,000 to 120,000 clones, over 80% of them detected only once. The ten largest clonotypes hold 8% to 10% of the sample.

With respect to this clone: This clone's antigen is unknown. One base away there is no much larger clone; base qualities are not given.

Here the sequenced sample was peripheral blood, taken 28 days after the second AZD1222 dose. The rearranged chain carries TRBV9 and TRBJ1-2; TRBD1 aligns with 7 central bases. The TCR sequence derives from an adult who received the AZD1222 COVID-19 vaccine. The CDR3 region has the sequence CASSVGRGGRGDGYTF. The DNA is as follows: TGTGCCAGCAGCGTAGGGAGAGGGGGCAGGGGCGATGGCTACACCTTC. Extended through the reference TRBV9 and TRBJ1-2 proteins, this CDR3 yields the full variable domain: DSGVTQTPKHLITATGQRVTLRCSPRSGDLSVYWYQQSLDQGLQFLIQYYNGEERAKGNILERFSAQQFPDLHSELNLSSLELGDSALYFCASSVGRGGRGDGYTFGSGTRLTVV.